Listed below are T cell receptor beta chains from one sample, sequenced in a study of cytomegalovirus exposure and HLA in healthy donors. Clones were read by immunoSEQ multiplex PCR, and TCRdb kept only the in-frame ones, dropping some. The table includes about 130,000 clones, about 76% detected once. Sequencing input: PBMCs. Receptor source: a man aged 18-30 years in good health and CMV-seronegative. Both conserved end residues are part of each CDR3. The D gene is left open where the match is weak. Some rows mark clone size as missing; the rest say once, few, many or name a class of expanded clone.

-,TRBJ2-1,16,TRBV27,-,CASSLVRGSSYNEQFF,TGTGCCAGCAGTTTAGTTAGGGGGAGCTCCTACAATGAGCAGTTCTTC
-,TRBJ1-5,14,TRBV2,TRBD1,CASQRTGRNQPQHF,TGTGCCAGCCAGCGGACAGGACGCAATCAGCCCCAGCATTTT
-,TRBJ1-4,13,TRBV2,TRBD1,CASRGDRGEKLFF,TGTGCCAGCAGAGGGGACAGGGGTGAAAAACTGTTTTTT
once,TRBJ2-3,15,TRBV6-5,TRBD2,CASGSSGGAPDTQYF,TGTGCCAGCGGGTCTAGCGGGGGGGCCCCAGATACGCAGTATTTT
-,TRBJ1-1,13,TRBV25-1,TRBD1,CASSGGQGTEAFF,TGTGCCAGCAGTGGGGGACAGGGGACTGAAGCTTTCTTT
-,TRBJ1-2,15,TRBV30,TRBD1,CAWRRQGGTNYGYTF,TGTGCCTGGAGACGACAGGGGGGGACGAACTATGGCTACACCTTC
-,TRBJ2-5,15,TRBV7-9,TRBD2,CASSPLAGVQETQYF,TGTGCCAGCAGCCCCCTAGCGGGGGTCCAAGAGACCCAGTACTTC
-,TRBJ2-1,13,TRBV7-6,TRBD1,CASSPGQGNEQFF,TGTGCCAGCAGCCCAGGACAGGGGAATGAGCAGTTCTTC
-,TRBJ1-6,16,TRBV7-6,TRBD1,CASSPTGDLIRAPLHF,TGTGCCAGCAGCCCTACAGGGGACTTGATCCGGGCTCCCCTCCACTTT
-,TRBJ1-4,15,TRBV6-4,-,CASSISGTTNEKLFF,TGTGCCAGCAGCATTTCCGGGACAACTAATGAAAAACTGTTTTTT
-,TRBJ1-2,15,TRBV16,-,CASSQSIGQNYGYTF,TGTGCCAGCAGCCAATCGATCGGACAAAACTATGGCTACACCTTC
once,TRBJ1-1,11,TRBV7-9,-,CASSPVGEAFF,TGTGCCAGCAGCCCCGTTGGCGAAGCTTTCTTT
-,TRBJ2-7,14,TRBV7-6,-,CASSLLGRSYEQYF,TGTGCCAGCAGCTTACTGGGCAGGTCGTACGAGCAGTACTTC
once,TRBJ1-3,14,TRBV6-5,TRBD1,CASSNDRAGNTIYF,TGTGCCAGCAGCAACGACAGGGCCGGAAACACCATATATTTT
-,TRBJ2-6,16,TRBV5-1,-,CASSLGGSSGANVLTF,TGCGCCAGCAGCTTGGGTGGGAGCTCTGGGGCCAACGTCCTGACTTTC
few,TRBJ2-5,17,TRBV4-3,TRBD1,CASSQEPGQGRVETQYF,TGCGCCAGCAGCCAGGAACCGGGACAGGGGCGTGTGGAGACCCAGTACTTC
-,TRBJ2-1,13,TRBV10-3,-,CAISKDSNNEQFF,TGTGCCATCAGTAAAGACAGCAACAATGAGCAGTTCTTC
-,TRBJ1-2,14,TRBV27,TRBD1,CASSLRGQLYGYTF,TGTGCCAGCAGTTTGCGGGGACAGCTCTATGGCTACACCTTC
-,TRBJ1-1,15,TRBV19,-,CASSRNRARDTEAFF,TGTGCCAGTAGCCGAAACAGGGCGCGAGACACTGAAGCTTTCTTT
-,TRBJ1-6,15,TRBV7-2,-,CASSPIIGGNSPLHF,TGTGCCAGCAGCCCTATCATTGGAGGGAATTCACCCCTCCACTTT